This T cell receptor beta chain derives from a study of blood T cells in healthy people across ages. The CDR3 extends over 20 amino acids. With V trimmed by 5 bases and J by 0 bases, 22 bases remained unmatched. Germline-derived CDR1 and CDR2 are PRHDT and FYEKMQ (reference sequence). This clonotype was detected ten times or more. Healthy Russian Caucasian donors spanned ages roughly 6 to 90 years. For every donor, a draw yielded 7.5 to 10 milliliters of peripheral blood. A J-beta primer mix and a sample-barcoded 5' primer were used in a second PCR of about 7 to 11 cycles. Researchers report that each sample yielded at least 2.5 million CDR3-containing paired-end reads. Using its own MiXCR run on the 5' RACE reads, TCRdb lists one record per CDR3 protein. The sample lists 1.5 million to 2 million distinct CDR3 sequences; about 31% were seen once.

Input material: blood. This sequence joins TRBV13 and TRBJ2-7; TRBD2 matches at 7 bases. This receptor was obtained from a woman in her twenties or thirties in good health. The CDR3 protein is CASSDSHGGYGGPRSYEQYF. The DNA for the CDR3 is TGTGCCAGCAGCGACTCGCACGGGGGGTACGGGGGACCCCGCTCCTACGAGCAGTACTTC.